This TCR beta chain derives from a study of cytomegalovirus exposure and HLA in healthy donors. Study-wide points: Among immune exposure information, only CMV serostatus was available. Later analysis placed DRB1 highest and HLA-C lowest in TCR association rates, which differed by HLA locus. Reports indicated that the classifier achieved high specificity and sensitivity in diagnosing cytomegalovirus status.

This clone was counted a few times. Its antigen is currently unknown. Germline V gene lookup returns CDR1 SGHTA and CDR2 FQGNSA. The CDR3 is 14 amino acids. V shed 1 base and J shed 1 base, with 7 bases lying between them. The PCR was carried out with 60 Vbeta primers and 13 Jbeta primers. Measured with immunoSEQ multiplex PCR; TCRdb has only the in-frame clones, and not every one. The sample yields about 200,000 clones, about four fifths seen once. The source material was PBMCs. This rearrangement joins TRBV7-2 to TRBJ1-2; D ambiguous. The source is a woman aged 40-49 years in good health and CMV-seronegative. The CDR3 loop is CASSLGALNYGYTF. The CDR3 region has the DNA TGTGCCAGCAGCTTAGGCGCTCTTAACTATGGCTACACCTTC.